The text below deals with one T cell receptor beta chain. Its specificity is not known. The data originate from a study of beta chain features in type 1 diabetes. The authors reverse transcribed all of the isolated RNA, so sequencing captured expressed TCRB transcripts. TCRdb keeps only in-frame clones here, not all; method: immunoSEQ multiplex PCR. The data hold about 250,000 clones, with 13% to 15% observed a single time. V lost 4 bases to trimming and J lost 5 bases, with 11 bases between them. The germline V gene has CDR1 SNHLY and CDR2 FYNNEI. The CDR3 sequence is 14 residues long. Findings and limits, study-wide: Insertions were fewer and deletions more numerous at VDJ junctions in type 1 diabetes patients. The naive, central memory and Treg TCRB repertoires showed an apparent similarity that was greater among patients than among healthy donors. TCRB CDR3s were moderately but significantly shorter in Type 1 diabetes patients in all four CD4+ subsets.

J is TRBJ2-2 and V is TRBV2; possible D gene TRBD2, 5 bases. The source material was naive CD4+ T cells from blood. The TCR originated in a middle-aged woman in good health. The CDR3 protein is CASSGTGRTGELFF. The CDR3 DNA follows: TGTGCCAGCAGTGGAACGGGAAGGACCGGGGAGCTGTTTTTT. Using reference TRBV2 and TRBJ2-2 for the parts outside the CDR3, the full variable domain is EPEVTQTPSHQVTQMGQEVILRCVPISNHLYFYWYRQILGQKVEFLVSFYNNEISEKSEIFDDQFSVERPDGSNFTLKIRSTKLEDSAMYFCASSGTGRTGELFFGEGSRLTVL.